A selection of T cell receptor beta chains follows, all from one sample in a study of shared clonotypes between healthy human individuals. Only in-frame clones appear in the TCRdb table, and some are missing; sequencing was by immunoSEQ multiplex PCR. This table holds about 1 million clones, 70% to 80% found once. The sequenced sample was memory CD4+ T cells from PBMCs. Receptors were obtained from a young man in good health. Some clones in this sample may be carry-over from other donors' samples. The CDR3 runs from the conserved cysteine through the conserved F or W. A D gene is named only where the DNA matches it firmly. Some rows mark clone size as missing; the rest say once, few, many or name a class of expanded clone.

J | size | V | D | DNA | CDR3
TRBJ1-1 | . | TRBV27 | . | TGTGCCAGCCGCTTTCGGGACACTGAAGCTTTCTTT | CASRFRDTEAFF
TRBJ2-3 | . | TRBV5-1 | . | TGCGCCAGCAGCGGACACACAGATACGCAGTATTTT | CASSGHTDTQYF
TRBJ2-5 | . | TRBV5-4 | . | TGTGCCAGCAGCAAGGCCCCCCAAGAGACCCAGTACTTC | CASSKAPQETQYF
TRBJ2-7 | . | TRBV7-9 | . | TGTGCCAGCAGGGCCAGGCAGGGAGACGAGCAGTACTTC | CASRARQGDEQYF
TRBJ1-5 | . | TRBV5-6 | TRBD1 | TGTGCCAGCAGCTTGGAGGGACAGGGCCATCCCAATCAGCCCCAGCATTTT | CASSLEGQGHPNQPQHF
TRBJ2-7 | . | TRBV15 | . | TGTGCCACCAGCAGAGATCGACTGGACGGGGGGCAGTACTTC | CATSRDRLDGGQYF
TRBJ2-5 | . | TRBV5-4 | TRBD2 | TGTGCCAGCAGGAGCGGACTAGCGGGGACTCAAGAGACCCAGTACTTC | CASRSGLAGTQETQYF
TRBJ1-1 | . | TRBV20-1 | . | TGCAGTGCTAGAGACGGGTCTGAAGCTTTCTTT | CSARDGSEAFF
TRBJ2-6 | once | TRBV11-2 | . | TGTGCCAGCAGCTTAGAGAGGGGGGGACACTCTGGGGCCAACGTCCTGACTTTC | CASSLERGGHSGANVLTF
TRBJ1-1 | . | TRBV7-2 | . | TGTGCCAGCAGCTTAGCGCAGAACAGATACACTGAAGCTTTCTTT | CASSLAQNRYTEAFF
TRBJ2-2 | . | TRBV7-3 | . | TGTGCCAGCAGCCTGGGACTTACCACCGGGGAGCTGTTTTTT | CASSLGLTTGELFF
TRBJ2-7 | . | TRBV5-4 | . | TGTGCCAGCAGCTTCAAAACGCCCCCCTACGAGCAGTACTTC | CASSFKTPPYEQYF
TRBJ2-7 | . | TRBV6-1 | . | TGTGCCAGCAGTGAAGGGGGGAGTAGGTCCTACGAGCAGTACTTC | CASSEGGSRSYEQYF
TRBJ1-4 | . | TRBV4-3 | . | TGCGCCAGCAGCCAAGATTTTCCCAGATATAATGAAAAACTGTTTTTT | CASSQDFPRYNEKLFF
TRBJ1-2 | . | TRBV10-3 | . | TGTGCCGTCGAGGGCGGGGGCGGCTATGGCTACACCTTC | CAVEGGGGYGYTF
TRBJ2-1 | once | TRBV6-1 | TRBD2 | TGTGCCAGCGCGGGAGCGGGAGTGGACAATGAGCAGTTCTTC | CASAGAGVDNEQFF
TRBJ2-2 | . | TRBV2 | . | TGTGCCAGCAGTTTACGGCAGGGGAACACCGGGGAGCTGTTTTTT | CASSLRQGNTGELFF
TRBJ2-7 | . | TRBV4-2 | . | TGTGCCAGCAGCCAAGATCCGGTTTTCGACGGTTCCTACGAGCAGTACTTC | CASSQDPVFDGSYEQYF
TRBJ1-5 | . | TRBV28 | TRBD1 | TGTGCCAGCAGTCTGTATAGACAGGGAGTGGGGCCCCAGCATTTT | CASSLYRQGVGPQHF
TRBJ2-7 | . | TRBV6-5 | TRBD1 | TGTGCCAGCAGTTACTTAGGACAGGGGGACGAGCAGTACTTC | CASSYLGQGDEQYF
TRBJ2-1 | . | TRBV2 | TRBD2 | TGTGCCAGCAGTGATTTTAGCGGGACGGTTGCTGAGCAGTTCTTC | CASSDFSGTVAEQFF
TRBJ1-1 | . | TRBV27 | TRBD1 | TGTGCCAGCAGCCTTCGGGACAGGAACACTGAAGCTTTCTTT | CASSLRDRNTEAFF
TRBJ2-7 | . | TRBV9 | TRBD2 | TGTGCCAGCAGCGGAGGGCTAGCGGGAGAAATAGTCTTC | CASSGGLAGEIVF
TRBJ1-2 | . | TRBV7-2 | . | TGTGCCAGCAGCTTACGGTACCGCGGGAGCGACTATGGCTACACCTTC | CASSLRYRGSDYGYTF
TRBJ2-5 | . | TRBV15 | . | TGTGCCACCAGCAGAGAGTGGGGCCAGGGAGGTAGAGAGACCCAGTACTTC | CATSREWGQGGRETQYF
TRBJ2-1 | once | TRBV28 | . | TGTGCCAGCAGCCGCCCGACTAGGGGGGACTACAATGAGCAGTTCTTC | CASSRPTRGDYNEQFF
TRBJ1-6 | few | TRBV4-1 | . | TGCGCCAGCAGCAGGGAAGTGGCCTATAATTCACCCCTCCACTTT | CASSREVAYNSPLHF
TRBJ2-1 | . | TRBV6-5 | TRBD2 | TGTGCCAGCAGTTCGACTAGCTGGAGCTCCTACAATGAGCAGTTCTTC | CASSSTSWSSYNEQFF
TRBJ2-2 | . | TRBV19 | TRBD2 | TGTGCCAGTAGTAGCACCGGGACTAGCGTCGGGGAGCTGTTTTTT | CASSSTGTSVGELFF
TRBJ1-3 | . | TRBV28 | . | TGTGCCAGCAAGACGCTCTCCTCTGGAAACACCATATATTTT | CASKTLSSGNTIYF
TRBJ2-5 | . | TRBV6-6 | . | TGTGCCAGCAGCCCCTCCACGCGGGAAGAGACCCAGTACTTC | CASSPSTREETQYF
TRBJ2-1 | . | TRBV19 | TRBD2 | TGTGCCAGTAGGCCCGGGGGGGGCTCCTACAATGAGCAGTTCTTC | CASRPGGGSYNEQFF
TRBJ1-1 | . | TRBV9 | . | TGTGCCAGCAGCGTAGGGCCGTTCATGAACACTGAAGCTTTCTTT | CASSVGPFMNTEAFF
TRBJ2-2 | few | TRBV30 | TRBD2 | TGTGCCTGGACTACTAGCGGAAACACCGGGGAGCTGTTTTTT | CAWTTSGNTGELFF
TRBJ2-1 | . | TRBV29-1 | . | TGCAGCGCAGACTCGAGCTCCTACAATGAGCAGTTCTTC | CSADSSSYNEQFF
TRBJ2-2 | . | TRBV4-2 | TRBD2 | TGTGCCAGCAGCCAAGATGTAGGGACGGGAGGTGGGACCGGGGAGCTGTTTTTT | CASSQDVGTGGGTGELFF
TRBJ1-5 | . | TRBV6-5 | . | TGTGCCAGCAGTTACGTAAGGGATCAGCCCCAGCATTTT | CASSYVRDQPQHF
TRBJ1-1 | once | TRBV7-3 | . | TGTGCCAGCAGCTTAACGAGGGGAGGCGCTTTCTTT | CASSLTRGGAFF
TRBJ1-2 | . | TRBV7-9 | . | TGTGCCAGCAGCTTAGATACCTATGGCTACACCTTC | CASSLDTYGYTF
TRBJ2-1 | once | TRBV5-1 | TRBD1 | TGCGCCAGCAGCAAAGAAAGACAGGGAAATGAGCAGTTCTTC | CASSKERQGNEQFF
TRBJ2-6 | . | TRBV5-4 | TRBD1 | TGTGCCAGCAACCAGAAAAACAGGGGGGCTACCTCTGGGGCCAACGTCCTGACTTTC | CASNQKNRGATSGANVLTF